This T cell receptor (beta chain) is drawn from a study of blood T cells in healthy people across ages (dated by TCRdb to the mid-2010s). Regarding the study in general: In model experiments, template switching captured roughly one uniquely barcoded TCR beta cDNA molecule for every two T cells. Using the same blood draw, the study looked at two additional independent replicas of 1 million unique cDNA reads for two donors, one aged 18 to 29 and the other aged 80 or older. The donors were split into four age groups: young (average around 15 years), middle-aged (nearly 40), aged (about 62) and long-lived (82). To avoid experimental bias, donors of different ages were randomly spread across the sequencing lanes. The study measured age-related changes in TCR beta repertoire diversity using deep sequencing normalized with unique cDNA molecular identifiers.

Systemically healthy Caucasian individuals from Russia, 39 in total and aged about 6 to 95 years, were included as donors. Each donor gave 8 to 10 milliliters of peripheral blood, collected into EDTA-treated Vacutainer tubes. Ficoll-Paque density-gradient centrifugation was used to isolate PBMCs, with at least 7 million per sample. Trizol reagent was used to extract total RNA from the PBMCs, yielding at least 6 micrograms per sample. For every donor, an aliquot of PBMCs went through flow cytometry to measure the percentages of naive CD45RAhigh/CD27high T cells. Preparation of the library involved 5' RACE. The sequencer was an Illumina HiSeq 2500. A second PCR of roughly 7 to 11 cycles was performed with a sample-barcoded 5' primer and a J-beta primer mix. Each TCR beta cDNA molecule received a unique molecular identifier from a template-switch 5' adaptor carrying 12 random nucleotides. Each sample yielded at least 2.5 million CDR3-containing paired-end reads. All of the RNA was converted into first-strand cDNA using the Mint cDNA synthesis kit, with a TRBC-specific oligonucleotide serving as the primer. All cDNA was treated with uracil-DNA glycosylase and then went through a first 18-cycle PCR with the universal primers M1SS and BC2_uni_R. The paper's processing steps were these. For normalization, 1 million high-quality reads, each with a distinct molecular identifier, were randomly selected from each sample. Instead of being binned into consensus sequences, reads with shared molecular identifiers were discarded. CDR3 identification, clonotype clustering and error correction used MiTCR with a Q25 quality threshold and the strictest error-elimination algorithm. A nonparametric unseen species model using Euler transformation provided a lower-bound estimate of total TCR beta diversity. TCRdb took the public reads, trimmed them with fastp at Q25, ran MiXCR for clone calling and kept in-frame beta chains. Entries are consolidated by CDR3 protein sequence, retaining the most common genes and DNA. For this entry, the V and J calls and clone size follow TCRdb and not the study's own pipeline. The sample table holds 650,000 to 800,000 distinct CDR3 sequences, of which approximately 52% were seen once. The leading ten clones occupy approximately 15% of the sample.

This clonotype was detected ten times or more. What this receptor recognizes is not known. No much larger clonotype is one base removed from it; base qualities were not supplied. V is reduced by 1 base and J by 6 bases, leaving a spacing of 7 bases between them. CDR1 and CDR2 are drawn from the germline V gene (reference sequence): SEHNR, FQNEAQ. The CDR3 holds 12 amino acids from the cysteine to the phenylalanine. Just the 36-base CDR3 DNA is kept, in frame starting at base 1. The study at large found these results: Because donor CMV infection status was unknown, age-related changes in expanded clonotypes were potentially confounded. Observed TCR beta diversity per million T cells fell roughly linearly with age, and a significant reduction was already apparent by age around 44. The long-lived group showed more naive CD4+ T cells, fewer expanded clones and increased TCR diversity than the aged group, suggesting age selection. Bulk unsorted PBMC profiling prevented conclusive comparison of naive and antigen-experienced compartments. There was a strong correlation between observed TCR beta diversity and the percentage of naive T cells measured by flow cytometry. Total diversity estimates from one million sequenced T cells were considered lower bounds and underestimates.

This TCR derives from a woman older than 75 in good health. Sequenced sample: blood. This chain is built from TRBV7-9 and TRBJ2-7, with the identity of the D gene unclear. The CDR3 region has the sequence CASSLETSEQYF. The nucleotide sequence is TGTGCCAGCAGCTTAGAAACTTCCGAGCAGTACTTC.